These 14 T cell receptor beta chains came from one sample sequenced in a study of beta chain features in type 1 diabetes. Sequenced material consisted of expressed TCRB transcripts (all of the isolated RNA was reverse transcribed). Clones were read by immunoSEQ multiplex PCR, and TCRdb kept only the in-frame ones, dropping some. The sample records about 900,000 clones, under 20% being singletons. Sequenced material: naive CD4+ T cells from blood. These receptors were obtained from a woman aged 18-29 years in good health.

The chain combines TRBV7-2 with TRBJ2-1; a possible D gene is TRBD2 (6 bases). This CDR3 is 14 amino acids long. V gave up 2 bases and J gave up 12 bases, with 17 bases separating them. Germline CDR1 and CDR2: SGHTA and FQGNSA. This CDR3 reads CASSLSGPTGVQFF. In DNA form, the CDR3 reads TGTGCCAGCAGCTTAAGTGGCCCCACGGGGGTGCAGTTCTTC.

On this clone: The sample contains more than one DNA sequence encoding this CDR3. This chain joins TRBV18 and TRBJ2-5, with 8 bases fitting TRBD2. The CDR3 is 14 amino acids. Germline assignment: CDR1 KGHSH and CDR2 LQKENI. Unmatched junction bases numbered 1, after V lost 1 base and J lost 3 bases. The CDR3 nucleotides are TGTGCCAGCTCACCACGTAGCGGGGAAGAGACCCAGTACTTC. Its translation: CASSPRSGEETQYF.

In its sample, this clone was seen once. The CDR3 DNA reads TGTGCCAGCAGCCCGATTATGCGAACAGGGGGCTTAGGCAATCAGCCCCAGCATTTT. This translates into CASSPIMRTGGLGNQPQHF. The rearrangement joins TRBV7-8 to TRBJ1-5; 9 bases are a match to TRBD1. Trimming cost V 5 bases and J 2 bases; bases outside gene matches: 16. Looked up from germline, CDR1 is SGHVS and CDR2 is FQNEAQ. The CDR3 extends over 19 amino acids.

The CDR3 coding sequence is TGTGCCAGCAGCTCCCAGACAGGAAAGTTCAATGAGCAGTTCTTC. Translation: CASSSQTGKFNEQFF. The V and J genes are TRBV5-6 and TRBJ2-1; possible D gene TRBD1, 6 bases. V lost 3 bases and J lost 6, with 16 bases in between. Germline assignment: CDR1 SGHDT and CDR2 YYEEEE. The CDR3 has 15 amino acids. Full variable domain (remainder filled in from reference TRBV5-6 and TRBJ2-1): DAGVTQSPTHLIKTRGQQVTLRCSPKSGHDTVSWYQQALGQGPQFIFQYYEEEERQRGNFPDRFSGHQFPNYSSELNVNALLLGDSALYLCASSSQTGKFNEQFFGPGTRLTVL.

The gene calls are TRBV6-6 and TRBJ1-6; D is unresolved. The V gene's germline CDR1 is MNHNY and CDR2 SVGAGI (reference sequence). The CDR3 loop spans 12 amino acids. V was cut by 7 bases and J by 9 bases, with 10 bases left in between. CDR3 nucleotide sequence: TGTGCCAGCATAGCCCAAGGTTCACCCCTCCACTTT. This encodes CASIAQGSPLHF.

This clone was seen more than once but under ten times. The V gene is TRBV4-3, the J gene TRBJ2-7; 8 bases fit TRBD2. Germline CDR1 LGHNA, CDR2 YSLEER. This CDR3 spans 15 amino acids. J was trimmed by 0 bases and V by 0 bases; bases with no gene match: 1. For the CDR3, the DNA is TGCGCCAGCAGCCAAGAGAGCGGGAGCTCCTACGAGCAGTACTTC. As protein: CASSQESGSSYEQYF.

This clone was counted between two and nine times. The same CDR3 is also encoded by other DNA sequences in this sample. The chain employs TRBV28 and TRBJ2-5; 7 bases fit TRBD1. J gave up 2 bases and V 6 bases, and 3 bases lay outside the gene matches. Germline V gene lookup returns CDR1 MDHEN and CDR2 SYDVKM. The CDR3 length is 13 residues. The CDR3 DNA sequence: TGTGCCAGCAGCATGGGACAGCAAGAGACCCAGTACTTC. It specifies CASSMGQQETQYF.

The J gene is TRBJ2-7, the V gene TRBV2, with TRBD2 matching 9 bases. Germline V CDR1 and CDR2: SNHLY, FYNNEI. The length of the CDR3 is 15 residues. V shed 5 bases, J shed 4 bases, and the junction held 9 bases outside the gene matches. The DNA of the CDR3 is TGTGCCAGCAGTCCTTTCGATAGCGGGAGATACGAGCAGTACTTC. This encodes CASSPFDSGRYEQYF.

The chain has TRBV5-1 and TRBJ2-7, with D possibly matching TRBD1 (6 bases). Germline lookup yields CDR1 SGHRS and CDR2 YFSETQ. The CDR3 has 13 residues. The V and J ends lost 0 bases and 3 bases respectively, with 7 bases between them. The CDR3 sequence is CASSLVQGYEQYF. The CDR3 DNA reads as TGCGCCAGCAGCTTGGTACAGGGCTACGAGCAGTACTTC.

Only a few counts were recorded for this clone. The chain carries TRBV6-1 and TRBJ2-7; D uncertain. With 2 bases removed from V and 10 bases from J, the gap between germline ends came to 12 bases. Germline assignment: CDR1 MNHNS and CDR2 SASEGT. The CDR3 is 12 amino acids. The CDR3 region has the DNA TGTGCCAGCAGTGAATGGTGGGTTCATCAGTACTTC. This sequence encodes CASSEWWVHQYF.

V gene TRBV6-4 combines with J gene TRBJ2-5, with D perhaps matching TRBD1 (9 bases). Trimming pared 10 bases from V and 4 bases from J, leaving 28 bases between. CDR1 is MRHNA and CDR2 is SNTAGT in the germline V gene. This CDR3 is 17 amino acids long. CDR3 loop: CATGQGPSERELETQYF. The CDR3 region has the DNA TGTGCCACCGGACAGGGGCCAAGTGAGCGGGAGTTAGAGACCCAGTACTTC.

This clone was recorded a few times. CDR3 protein: CASSERFHLAKNIQYF. The CDR3 DNA reads as TGTGCCAGCAGCGAACGGTTCCACCTAGCCAAAAACATTCAGTACTTC. This chain joins TRBV2 and TRBJ2-4; unclear D gene. Trimming removed 6 bases at V and 0 bases at J, with 15 bases between. This CDR3 is 16 amino acids long. CDR1 SNHLY and CDR2 FYNNEI come from the germline V gene.

In DNA form, the CDR3 reads TGTGCCAGTAGTGACCCCGGCATCCATCAGCCCCAGCATTTT. This translates into CASSDPGIHQPQHF. The V and J genes are TRBV19 and TRBJ1-5; D is uncertain. The CDR3 loop spans 14 amino acids. Germline V gene sequence: CDR1 LNHDA, CDR2 SQIVND (reference sequence). Trimming took off 5 bases at V and 5 bases at J, with 13 bases between the two ends.

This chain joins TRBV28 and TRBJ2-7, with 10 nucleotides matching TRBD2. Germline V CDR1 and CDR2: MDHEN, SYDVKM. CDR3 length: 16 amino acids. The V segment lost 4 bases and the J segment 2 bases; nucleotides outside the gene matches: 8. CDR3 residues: CASSYARTSGTYEQYF. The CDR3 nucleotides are TGTGCCAGCAGTTACGCCCGCACTAGCGGGACCTACGAGCAGTACTTC.